The clone carrying this T cell receptor (beta chain) was detected many times. The antigen is undetermined. The CDR3 has 18 amino acids. The J segment lost 3 bases and the V segment lost 2 bases, leaving 7 bases of the junction unmatched. Germline CDR1 reads SGDLS; CDR2 reads YYNGEE. TCR alpha and TCR beta cDNA libraries with sample barcodes and UMIs came from 5'RACE using constant-segment primers. TCRdb re-called the 5' RACE reads through MiXCR, storing one row per CDR3 protein. The table lists approximately 570,000 distinct CDR3 sequences, about a sixth of them singletons. This entry comes from a study of T-cell memory formation after mild COVID-19. Study-level information: Among the donors, TCR clusters were largely specific to each donor.

Whole-study findings and limits: SARS-CoV-2 specificity was not confirmed for second-wave clones peaking on day 37. Clones shrinking from day 15 to 85 showed even CD4/CD8 mixes; later expanders tilted CD4+.

This TCR was sampled from an adult woman who had mild COVID-19 (a few samples of this study predate the infection). Cell type and time point are not known. Specimen: PBMCs or a T cell subset sorted from them (not recorded which). This chain connects TRBV9 to TRBJ2-6, with TRBD2 identical over 11 bases. The CDR3 spells CASSVGSGRAFGANVLTF. CDR3 coding DNA: TGTGCCAGCAGCGTCGGTAGCGGGAGGGCCTTTGGGGCCAACGTCCTGACTTTC.